This TCR beta chain is drawn from a study of T cells in Graves' hyperthyroidism and ophthalmopathy. Template material for amplifying TCR beta CDR3 regions consisted of RNA transcripts. HTBI primers were employed in a first-round RT-PCR of the TCR CDR3. TCRdb reprocessed the multiplex PCR reads via MiXCR and lists one record per CDR3 protein. Of about 350,000 distinct CDR3 sequences in the sample, roughly 15% were seen once. This clonotype was observed many times. Sequenced: blood. The source of this sequence is a woman in her thirties or forties with Graves' ophthalmopathy.

This CDR3 reads CATSRDRGPYNEQFF. The CDR3 bases are TGTGCCACCAGCAGGGACAGGGGGCCCTACAATGAGCAGTTCTTC. The rearrangement uses TRBV15 and TRBJ2-1, with TRBD1 matching 11 bases. There are 15 residues in the CDR3. The V gene's germline CDR1 is LNHNV and CDR2 YYDKDF (reference sequence). Trimming cost V 3 bases and J 2 bases; bases outside gene matches: 0. Supplemented by reference TRBV15 and TRBJ2-1, the full variable domain reads DAMVIQNPRYQVTQFGKPVTLSCSQTLNHNVMYWYQQKSSQAPKLLFHYYDKDFNNEADTPDNFQSRRPNTSFCFLDIRSPGLGDTAMYLCATSRDRGPYNEQFFGPGTRLTVL.